These T cell receptor beta chains were read from a single sample in a study of cytomegalovirus exposure and HLA in healthy donors. TCRdb's table, derived via immunoSEQ multiplex PCR, lists solely in-frame clones and lacks some. The table has some 170,000 clones, around 81% seen once. The material sequenced was PBMCs. The origin of the receptors is a woman younger than 30 in good health and CMV-seropositive. Both conserved end residues are part of each CDR3. A D gene is named only where the DNA matches it firmly. The listing skips clone size in some rows; elsewhere it reads once, few, many or a size class.

TRBJ1-2 | TRBD1 | TRBV13 | once | 21 | CASSYYLNEGTGGTLNYGYTF | TGTGCCAGCAGCTACTATCTTAATGAAGGGACAGGGGGCACACTCAACTATGGCTACACCTTC
TRBJ2-7 | TRBD1 | TRBV27 | . | 17 | CASSLLAPGQGSYEQYF | TGTGCCAGCAGTCTTCTCGCCCCGGGACAGGGCTCCTACGAGCAGTACTTC
TRBJ2-1 | TRBD1 | TRBV11-2 | . | 15 | CASSFQGANGNEQFF | TGTGCCAGCAGCTTTCAGGGGGCAAATGGCAATGAGCAGTTCTTC
TRBJ2-1 | . | TRBV28 | . | 14 | CASSLVRSNNEQFF | TGTGCCAGCAGTTTAGTCAGGTCAAACAATGAGCAGTTCTTC
TRBJ2-6 | TRBD2 | TRBV2 | . | 15 | CASSAGASGAPRTTF | TGTGCCAGCAGTGCGGGGGCTAGCGGGGCTCCTAGGACGACTTTC
TRBJ2-3 | TRBD1 | TRBV6-4 | . | 14 | CASSVGQGGDTQYF | TGTGCCAGCAGTGTGGGACAGGGAGGAGATACGCAGTATTTT
TRBJ2-2 | . | TRBV7-9 | . | 14 | CASSLITGTGELFF | TGTGCCAGCAGCTTAATTACAGGCACCGGGGAGCTGTTTTTT
TRBJ2-2 | . | TRBV7-3 | . | 16 | CASSYNRATNTGELFF | TGTGCCAGCAGCTATAACAGGGCAACGAACACCGGGGAGCTGTTTTTT
TRBJ2-3 | TRBD2 | TRBV30 | . | 15 | CAWSVRGGVLDTQYF | TGTGCCTGGAGCGTCCGGGGGGGGGTGTTAGATACGCAGTATTTT
TRBJ1-1 | . | TRBV10-3 | few | 14 | CAISEGGGRTEAFF | TGTGCCATCAGTGAGGGGGGGGGACGGACTGAAGCTTTCTTT
TRBJ2-2 | . | TRBV28 | few | 12 | CASTSNTGELFF | TGTGCCAGCACTTCGAACACCGGGGAGCTGTTTTTT
TRBJ1-5 | . | TRBV6-1 | . | 16 | CASSDPRTIPPQPQHF | TGTGCCAGCAGTGACCCTCGGACAATCCCCCCTCAGCCCCAGCATTTT
TRBJ2-1 | . | TRBV5-4 | . | 13 | CASTPRGYNEQFF | TGTGCCAGCACCCCCCGGGGATACAATGAGCAGTTCTTC
TRBJ1-1 | . | TRBV29-1 | few | 13 | CSVEIALNTEAFF | TGCAGCGTTGAGATTGCGCTGAACACTGAAGCTTTCTTT
TRBJ2-3 | . | TRBV14 | . | 14 | CASSQTISTDTQYF | TGTGCCAGCAGCCAAACTATTAGCACAGATACGCAGTATTTT
TRBJ2-4 | TRBD1 | TRBV5-1 | . | 15 | CASSLPRQGKNIQYF | TGCGCCAGCAGCTTACCGCGACAGGGGAAAAACATTCAGTACTTC
TRBJ2-5 | . | TRBV19 | . | 13 | CASRAGAEETQYF | TGTGCCAGTAGGGCAGGGGCCGAAGAGACCCAGTACTTC
TRBJ1-4 | . | TRBV4-1 | once | 15 | CASSNRPFYNEKLFF | TGCGCCAGCAGCAACAGACCCTTCTATAATGAAAAACTGTTTTTT
TRBJ1-4 | . | TRBV6-6 | few | 16 | CASSSAAKATNEKLFF | TGTGCCAGCAGTTCGGCAGCGAAAGCAACTAATGAAAAACTGTTTTTT
TRBJ1-5 | TRBD1 | TRBV30 | . | 15 | CAWSHRDRVGQPQHF | TGTGCCTGGAGTCACCGGGACAGGGTTGGTCAGCCCCAGCATTTT
TRBJ1-2 | TRBD1 | TRBV4-2 | . | 14 | CASSHPQGAFGYTF | TGTGCCAGCAGCCACCCGCAGGGGGCCTTTGGCTACACCTTC
TRBJ2-7 | TRBD2 | TRBV28 | . | 13 | CASWVRGGGEQYF | TGTGCCAGCTGGGTCCGGGGGGGAGGTGAGCAGTACTTC
TRBJ2-7 | TRBD2 | TRBV29-1 | . | 16 | CSVERLAGRFSYEQYF | TGCAGCGTTGAGAGGTTAGCGGGGCGGTTCTCCTACGAGCAGTACTTC
TRBJ1-5 | . | TRBV27 | . | 17 | CASRLSGEDSLNQPQHF | TGTGCCAGCAGACTAAGCGGTGAAGATTCGCTCAATCAGCCCCAGCATTTT
TRBJ1-6 | . | TRBV30 | once | 13 | CAWTWANNSPLHF | TGTGCCTGGACATGGGCTAACAATTCACCCCTCCACTTT
TRBJ2-1 | . | TRBV7-9 | . | 18 | CASSLISGTGSSYNEQFF | TGTGCCAGCAGCTTAATTTCCGGGACTGGAAGCTCCTACAATGAGCAGTTCTTC
TRBJ2-7 | TRBD2 | TRBV10-2 | . | 14 | CASSTSGASYEQYF | TGCGCCAGTTCGACTAGCGGGGCCTCCTACGAGCAGTACTTC
TRBJ2-7 | . | TRBV6-1 | once | 13 | CASSGRSSYEQYF | TGTGCCAGCAGTGGCCGCAGCTCCTACGAGCAGTACTTC
TRBJ1-2 | . | TRBV19 | . | 14 | CASSIQGSGYGYTF | TGTGCCAGTAGTATTCAGGGTAGCGGCTATGGCTACACCTTC
TRBJ2-7 | . | TRBV4-1 | . | 16 | CASSQGGQGSSYEQYF | TGCGCCAGCAGCCAAGGGGGTCAAGGGAGTTCCTACGAGCAGTACTTC
TRBJ2-3 | . | TRBV13 | . | 12 | CASSPGTDTQYF | TGTGCCAGCAGCCCCGGGACAGATACGCAGTATTTT
TRBJ1-1 | . | TRBV18 | . | 12 | CASSPEVREAFF | TGTGCCAGCTCCCCCGAGGTACGTGAAGCTTTCTTT
TRBJ1-2 | . | TRBV21-1 | . | 14 | CASSPKGGLWGYTF | TGTGCCAGCAGCCCCAAGGGGGGGTTATGGGGCTACACCTTC
TRBJ2-7 | . | TRBV13 | once | 13 | CASTLEGYYEQYF | TGTGCCAGCACCCTCGAGGGCTACTACGAGCAGTACTTC
TRBJ2-7 | . | TRBV4-1 | . | 16 | CASSQDFGSSRSEQYF | TGCGCCAGCAGCCAAGATTTCGGATCTTCGAGGTCTGAGCAGTACTTC
TRBJ2-7 | TRBD1 | TRBV6-5 | . | 15 | CASSRGGQGTYEQYF | TGTGCCAGCAGCCGCGGGGGACAGGGCACCTACGAGCAGTACTTC
TRBJ2-1 | . | TRBV19 | . | 12 | CASSHRDNEQFF | TGTGCCAGTAGTCACAGGGACAATGAGCAGTTCTTC
TRBJ1-2 | TRBD1 | TRBV28 | . | 15 | CASSPLTGGSYGYTF | TGTGCCAGCAGCCCCCTAACAGGGGGAAGTTATGGCTACACCTTC
TRBJ1-2 | . | TRBV20-1 | . | 10 | CSALRAGYTF | TGCAGTGCTCTTCGAGCCGGCTACACCTTC
TRBJ2-3 | TRBD2 | TRBV5-1 | . | 15 | CASSWTGLATDTQYF | TGCGCCAGCAGCTGGACGGGACTAGCGACAGATACGCAGTATTTT
TRBJ1-1 | . | TRBV6-1 | . | 13 | CASFAGENTEAFF | TGTGCCAGCTTCGCAGGGGAGAACACTGAAGCTTTCTTT
TRBJ2-1 | TRBD2 | TRBV5-1 | . | 16 | CASSLEGGGGYNEQFF | TGCGCCAGCAGCTTGGAGGGCGGGGGGGGATACAATGAGCAGTTCTTC
TRBJ1-1 | TRBD1 | TRBV28 | . | 19 | CASSLPLIDRGLLNTEAFF | TGTGCCAGCAGTTTACCCTTAATCGACAGGGGCCTTTTGAACACTGAAGCTTTCTTT
TRBJ2-5 | TRBD2 | TRBV7-2 | . | 16 | CASSLVSGGAGETQYF | TGTGCCAGCAGCTTAGTCAGCGGGGGGGCCGGGGAGACCCAGTACTTC
TRBJ2-7 | TRBD2 | TRBV5-5 | . | 16 | CASTGPPYGRGDEQYF | TGTGCCAGCACGGGACCCCCCTACGGGAGGGGGGACGAGCAGTACTTC
TRBJ1-2 | . | TRBV19 | . | 12 | CASSGNRYGYTF | TGTGCCAGTAGCGGGAACCGCTATGGCTACACCTTC
TRBJ2-4 | TRBD1 | TRBV7-8 | . | 15 | CASSLEQGVENIQYF | TGTGCCAGCAGCTTAGAACAGGGGGTTGAAAACATTCAGTACTTC
TRBJ2-3 | . | TRBV2 | . | 17 | CASSPMDGGGQTDTQYF | TGTGCCAGCAGTCCAATGGATGGGGGGGGACAAACGGATACGCAGTATTTT
TRBJ1-3 | . | TRBV6-6 | once | 15 | CASSYGRDSGNTIYF | TGTGCCAGCAGTTACGGCAGGGACTCTGGAAACACCATATATTTT
TRBJ2-2 | . | TRBV5-1 | . | 15 | CASSSEAANTGELFF | TGCGCCAGCAGCTCGGAGGCGGCGAACACCGGGGAGCTGTTTTTT
TRBJ2-3 | . | TRBV7-7 | . | 14 | CASSFGQGLDTQYF | TGTGCCAGCAGCTTTGGTCAGGGGCTAGATACGCAGTATTTT
TRBJ2-3 | TRBD2 | TRBV4-2 | . | 15 | CASSPERGSIGGQYF | TGTGCCAGCAGCCCAGAGCGGGGCTCAATAGGAGGGCAGTATTTT
TRBJ1-2 | . | TRBV6-6 | . | 14 | CASSSLRGEGGYTF | TGTGCCAGCAGTTCCCTCCGAGGGGAGGGAGGCTACACCTTC
TRBJ2-1 | . | TRBV28 | . | 13 | CASSPTRQRLQFF | TGTGCCAGCAGTCCCACTCGACAGCGACTGCAGTTCTTC
TRBJ2-7 | . | TRBV6-1 | . | 12 | CASSEQGGEQYF | TGTGCCAGCAGTGAGCAGGGTGGAGAGCAGTACTTC
TRBJ2-7 | . | TRBV11-1 | . | 15 | CASSLAQGGSYEQYF | TGTGCCAGCAGCTTAGCACAGGGTGGCTCCTACGAGCAGTACTTC
TRBJ1-1 | TRBD1 | TRBV7-9 | . | 14 | CASKKGQSNTEAFF | TGTGCCAGCAAAAAGGGACAGAGCAACACTGAAGCTTTCTTT
TRBJ1-1 | . | TRBV9 | . | 13 | CASSIMLNTEAFF | TGTGCCAGCAGCATTATGTTGAACACTGAAGCTTTCTTT
TRBJ2-3 | TRBD2 | TRBV5-4 | . | 17 | CASSTGTSGTSTDTQYF | TGTGCCAGCAGCACAGGGACTAGCGGAACTAGCACAGATACGCAGTATTTT